The 26 T cell receptor beta chains listed next were all sequenced from one sample in a study of early T cells in non-severe SARS-CoV-2 infection. MiXCR, applied by TCRdb to the 5' RACE reads, yields one record per CDR3 protein. The sample includes 69,000 or so distinct CDR3 sequences, less than 15% of them seen just once. Source material: whole blood. These receptor sequences come from an adult who was a healthcare worker with PCR-confirmed SARS-CoV-2 infection or an uninfected control (not recorded which).

The chain joins TRBV10-3 to TRBJ2-7; 9 nucleotides match TRBD1. The germline V gene encodes CDR1 ENHRY and CDR2 SYGVKD. Losses at the gene ends were 5 bases for V and 5 bases for J; bases not matched to a gene: 7. The CDR3 runs to 14 residues. In DNA form, the CDR3 reads TGTGCCATCAGTAACGGGACAGGGTCCCACGAGCAGTACTTC. Encoded protein: CAISNGTGSHEQYF.

This clonotype was seen repeatedly, ten times or more. The genes are TRBV19 and TRBJ2-7, with unresolved D. Looked up from germline, CDR1 is LNHDA and CDR2 is SQIVND (reference sequence). Between the trimmed V and J ends, which lost 4 bases and 0 bases, there was a span of 16 bases. This CDR3 contains 16 residues. In DNA form, the CDR3 reads TGTGCCAGTAGTAGTACGGACGGTACACCCTCCTACGAGCAGTACTTC. It codes for CASSSTDGTPSYEQYF.

The rearrangement links TRBV4-1 to TRBJ1-3, with 8 bases that match TRBD1. Germline-derived CDR1 and CDR2 are MGHRA and YSYEKL. The CDR3 loop spans 16 amino acids. The V gene end was trimmed by 4 bases and the J gene end by 4 bases; junction bases not matched to a gene: 9. CDR3 DNA sequence: TGCGCCAGCAGCCTCACAGGGGGGAGATTCGGAAACACCATATATTTT. It codes for CASSLTGGRFGNTIYF.

This clonotype was seen ten or more times. The rearrangement uses TRBV28 and TRBJ2-7; TRBD2 aligns across 9 bases. Germline V lookup: CDR1 MDHEN, CDR2 SYDVKM. Unmatched junction bases numbered 11, after V lost 4 bases and J lost 7 bases. The CDR3 runs to 15 residues. CDR3 bases: TGTGCCAGCAGTTCATTCCAAGCGGGAGGAAATGAGCAGTACTTC. As protein: CASSSFQAGGNEQYF.

This clonotype was observed many times. The V gene is TRBV5-5, the J gene TRBJ1-4; D gene uncertain. V gave up 0 bases and J gave up 1 base, with 10 bases separating them. CDR3 length equals 16 residues. The germline V gene encodes CDR1 SGHKS and CDR2 YYEKEE (reference sequence). For the CDR3, the DNA is TGTGCCAGCAGCTTGGTAACGGAGTTAACTAATGAAAAACTGTTTTTT. This sequence encodes CASSLVTELTNEKLFF.

There are a few counts of this clonotype. V gene TRBV7-9 combines with J gene TRBJ2-7; tentatively, D is TRBD1 (5 bases). CDR3 length: 12 amino acids. V gave up 7 bases and J gave up 3 bases, with 10 bases separating them. Germline CDR1 SEHNR, CDR2 FQNEAQ (reference sequence). The CDR3 DNA reads as TGTGCCAGCACCAGGGAACACTACGAGCAGTACTTC. It codes for CASTREHYEQYF.

This clonotype has just a few counts. V and J are TRBV5-1 and TRBJ2-7, with TRBD1 matching over 8 bases. CDR3 size: 15 residues. Germline V lookup: CDR1 SGHRS, CDR2 YFSETQ. V gave up 1 base and J gave up 0 bases; unmatched junction bases: 3. The chain's CDR3 is CASSLTGTGSYEQYF. In DNA, the CDR3 is TGCGCCAGCAGCTTGACCGGGACAGGCTCCTACGAGCAGTACTTC.

This clonotype came up many times. The rearrangement links TRBV10-2 to TRBJ1-1; D unclear. Looked up from germline, CDR1 is WSHSY and CDR2 is SAAADI. This CDR3 is 11 amino acids long. The V end lost 7 bases, the J end lost 1 base, and 4 bases lay between the germline ends. In DNA form, the CDR3 reads TGCGCCAGCAAGAGGAACACTGAAGCTTTCTTT. Protein product: CASKRNTEAFF.

The chain joins TRBV11-2 to TRBJ2-1, with 11 bases aligning to TRBD2. Looked up from germline, CDR1 is SGHAT and CDR2 is FQNNGV. Germline trimming cut 6 bases from V and 4 bases from J; bases unmatched to any gene: 8. The CDR3 loop spans 16 amino acids. CDR3 sequence (DNA): TGTGCCAGCAGAACTCGACTAGCGGGACCGTACAATGAGCAGTTCTTC. Its translation is CASRTRLAGPYNEQFF.

This clonotype was recorded many times. The V and J genes are TRBV4-1 and TRBJ2-5; D not certain. The ends were cut back, 2 bases at V and 5 bases at J, with 3 bases in the middle. There are 11 residues in the CDR3. CDR1 and CDR2 from the germline V gene are MGHRA and YSYEKL. CDR3 protein: CASSQHETQYF. CDR3 bases: TGCGCCAGCAGCCAACATGAGACCCAGTACTTC.

The CDR3 DNA is TGTGCCATCAGTGAGTCGGACAGGGTGATTGAAGCTTTCTTT. This gives the protein CAISESDRVIEAFF. The chain links TRBV10-3 to TRBJ1-1; 8 bases are a match to TRBD1. CDR1 and CDR2 from the germline V gene are ENHRY and SYGVKD. The CDR3 totals 14 residues. V lost 0 bases to trimming and J lost 7 bases; unmatched junction nucleotides: 4.

Many counts were recorded for this clonotype. The genes are TRBV7-2 and TRBJ1-1; D gene unclear. The CDR3 contains 14 residues. V lost 1 base, J lost 1 base, and 7 bases lay in between. Germline CDR1 is SGHTA and CDR2 is FQGNSA. The CDR3 DNA reads as TGTGCCAGCAGCTTAGGGTTGGGGAACACTGAAGCTTTCTTT. Its protein is CASSLGLGNTEAFF.

At least ten counts were recorded for this clonotype. This chain links TRBV18 with TRBJ1-2; D is perhaps TRBD1 (6 bases). The V and J ends lost 2 bases and 6 bases respectively, with 22 bases between them. The germline gives CDR1 KGHSH, CDR2 LQKENI. The CDR3 length is 17 residues. The CDR3 coding sequence is TGTGCCAGCTCACCAATGACAGGTCCCTCTCTCGTAAATGGCTACACCTTC. This codes for CASSPMTGPSLVNGYTF.

This clonotype has a count of ten or more. J is TRBJ2-3 and V is TRBV9; D remains ambiguous. This CDR3 comprises 15 residues. Germline-derived CDR1 and CDR2 are SGDLS and YYNGEE. Trimming removed 5 bases from V and 0 bases from J, with 13 bases in between. CDR3 DNA sequence: TGTGCCAGCAGTGGGCACGATCCTAGCACAGATACGCAGTATTTT. Its translation is CASSGHDPSTDTQYF.

This clonotype was picked up a small number of times. The chain is built from TRBV12-5 and TRBJ1-1; D is unresolved. Germline CDR1 LGHNT, CDR2 FRNRAP. The CDR3 runs to 13 residues. V was clipped by 4 bases and J by 1 base, with 7 bases between them. The DNA for the CDR3 is TGTGCTAGTGGTTCCTTTGGGAACACTGAAGCTTTCTTT. It specifies CASGSFGNTEAFF.

The table lists this clonotype with a few counts. The chain joins TRBV3-1 to TRBJ2-3; the D is unclear. The CDR3 runs to 13 residues. The V end was cut by 0 bases, the J end by 4 bases, with 5 bases between. Germline V gene sequence: CDR1 LGHDT, CDR2 YNNKEL (reference sequence). The CDR3 DNA reads as TGTGCCAGCAGCCAAGAGGGTCCAGATACGCAGTATTTT. It specifies CASSQEGPDTQYF.

In its sample, this clonotype was seen many times. The CDR3 nucleotides are TGTGCCAGCAGTTTCCCAGGACGGGCTCCCCAGCATTTT. Translating gives CASSFPGRAPQHF. The chain has TRBV7-8 and TRBJ1-5, with D uncertain. V was shortened by 6 bases and J by 10 bases, with 16 bases between the two germline ends. CDR1 is SGHVS and CDR2 is FQNEAQ in the germline V gene. The CDR3 is 13 amino acids.

This clonotype was found a few times. This rearrangement joins TRBV9 to TRBJ2-7, with 7 bases aligning to TRBD1. V lost 3 bases and J lost 1; bases outside the gene matches: 7. Per germline, CDR1 SGDLS and CDR2 YYNGEE. The CDR3 sequence is 15 residues long. The CDR3 reads CASSAGQEPSYEQYF. The CDR3 DNA is TGTGCCAGCAGCGCCGGACAGGAACCGTCCTACGAGCAGTACTTC.

V gene TRBV24-1 combines with J gene TRBJ1-1; D is possibly TRBD1 (5 bases). This CDR3 contains 16 residues. Trimming removed 5 bases from V and 1 base from J, with 16 bases in between. Germline CDR1 KGHDR, CDR2 SFDVKD. The CDR3 sequence is CATSVSGRTQNTEAFF. CDR3 DNA sequence: TGTGCCACCAGTGTTTCGGGGCGGACTCAGAACACTGAAGCTTTCTTT.

A few counts support this clonotype. The rearrangement uses TRBV3-1 and TRBJ1-1; D not certain. This CDR3 has 15 amino acids. Deletions cut 4 bases from V and 0 bases from J, with 12 bases between. The germline CDR1 and CDR2 sequences are LGHDT and YNNKEL (reference sequence). CDR3 nucleotides: TGTGCCAGCAGCCCCTTAGATGGCATGAACACTGAAGCTTTCTTT. Translating gives CASSPLDGMNTEAFF.

In this sample, this clonotype turned up many times. This chain links TRBV11-3 with TRBJ2-1, with 14 bases identical to TRBD2. This CDR3 contains 16 residues. Germline CDR1 and CDR2: SGHNT and YENEEA. Trimming removed 5 bases from V and 6 bases from J; junction bases left unmatched: 6. In DNA form, the CDR3 reads TGTGCCAGCAGCCGGGGACTAGCGGGAGAGGGCAATGAGCAGTTCTTC. This translates into CASSRGLAGEGNEQFF. The whole variable domain, filled in from reference TRBV11-3 and TRBJ2-1, reads EAGVVQSPRYKIIEKKQPVAFWCNPISGHNTLYWYLQNLGQGPELLIRYENEEAVDDSQLPKDRFSAERLKGVDSTLKIQPAELGDSAVYLCASSRGLAGEGNEQFFGPGTRLTVL.

This clonotype was found many times. This chain connects TRBV18 to TRBJ2-2; 9 bases are shared with TRBD1. CDR3 length: 16 residues. Germline V lookup: CDR1 KGHSH, CDR2 LQKENI. J gave up 6 bases and V 5 bases, and 10 bases lay outside the gene matches. This CDR3 is CASSTTDRGLAGELFF. CDR3 in DNA: TGTGCCAGCTCAACGACCGACAGGGGGTTGGCCGGGGAGCTGTTTTTT. The whole variable domain, remainder taken from reference TRBV18 and TRBJ2-2, is NAGVMQNPRHLVRRRGQEARLRCSPMKGHSHVYWYRQLPEEGLKFMVYLQKENIIDESGMPKERFSAEFPKEGPSILRIQQVVRGDSAAYFCASSTTDRGLAGELFFGEGSRLTVL.

This clonotype was counted a few times. This chain connects TRBV11-3 to TRBJ2-5; no clear D. This CDR3 comprises 13 residues. Germline CDR1 SGHNT, CDR2 YENEEA. The V and J ends lost 3 bases and 7 bases respectively, with 12 bases between them. CDR3 loop: CASSFVVGGTQYF. The CDR3 DNA is TGTGCCAGCAGCTTTGTAGTTGGCGGGACCCAGTACTTC. Looking up the rest from reference TRBV11-3 and TRBJ2-5 gives the full variable domain: EAGVVQSPRYKIIEKKQPVAFWCNPISGHNTLYWYLQNLGQGPELLIRYENEEAVDDSQLPKDRFSAERLKGVDSTLKIQPAELGDSAVYLCASSFVVGGTQYFGPGTRLLVL.

There are many counts of this clonotype. This chain connects TRBV13 to TRBJ2-7; D might be TRBD2 (5 bases). The ends were cut back, 5 bases at V and 0 bases at J, with 11 bases in the middle. From germline, CDR1 is PRHDT and CDR2 FYEKMQ (reference sequence). CDR3 length equals 14 residues. CDR3 sequence reads: CASSLRDLSYEQYF. The DNA of the CDR3 is TGTGCCAGCAGCCTCCGGGATCTCTCCTACGAGCAGTACTTC.

This clonotype was seen ten or more times. The rearrangement uses TRBV10-3 and TRBJ2-3; D not resolved. This CDR3 has 16 residues. CDR1 and CDR2 from the germline V gene are ENHRY and SYGVKD. Trimming cost V 0 bases and J 0 bases, with 10 bases left between them. Written as DNA, the CDR3 is TGTGCCATCAGTGAGTCGGGTAGAAAAAGCACAGATACGCAGTATTTT. Its protein is CAISESGRKSTDTQYF.

The chain has TRBV12-3 or TRBV12-4 and TRBJ2-7; D not certain. The ends were cut back, 5 bases at V and 3 bases at J, with 5 bases in the middle. CDR3 length: 11 amino acids. The CDR3 coding sequence is TGTGCCAGCAGTCATTACTACGAGCAGTACTTC. Translating gives CASSHYYEQYF.